These T cell receptor beta chains were read from a single sample in a study of T cells in localized non-small cell lung cancer. TCRdb's copy holds only in-frame clones and misses some; the assay was immunoSEQ multiplex PCR. The table has 20,000 to 25,000 clones, roughly 90% seen once. Here the sequenced sample was peripheral blood, taken before any cancer treatment. Receptors originate from a man aged 35-69 years with stage III squamous cell lung carcinoma. Both conserved end residues are part of each CDR3. D genes are given only for firm matches.

CDR3: CASSQTLAGVSYEQYF; J: TRBJ2-7; D: TRBD2; V: TRBV27
CDR3: CASSPQYEQYF; J: TRBJ2-7; D: -; V: TRBV18
CDR3: CASRRQGASGNTGELFF; J: TRBJ2-2; D: -; V: TRBV19
CDR3: CASSTRTSPYEQYF; J: TRBJ2-7; D: -; V: TRBV5-4
CDR3: CASRQDGNYGYTF; J: TRBJ1-2; D: -; V: TRBV2
CDR3: CASSSGDPGNTIYF; J: TRBJ1-3; D: -; V: TRBV5-4
CDR3: CATSTRSTGNYEQYF; J: TRBJ2-7; D: -; V: TRBV15
CDR3: CASSDGTGVDTEAFF; J: TRBJ1-1; D: TRBD1; V: TRBV10-2
CDR3: CASIGWNLDGHGYTF; J: TRBJ1-2; D: -; V: TRBV7-2
CDR3: CASSQDWTRINSPLHF; J: TRBJ1-6; D: -; V: TRBV4-3
CDR3: CASSLGVGARGNEKLFF; J: TRBJ1-4; D: -; V: TRBV7-2
CDR3: CASSLGGGGLPYNEQFF; J: TRBJ2-1; D: -; V: TRBV27
CDR3: CASSVRENYGYTF; J: TRBJ1-2; D: -; V: TRBV9
CDR3: CASSPPGTGSNYGYTF; J: TRBJ1-2; D: TRBD1; V: TRBV28
CDR3: CASSVQGPSTDTQYF; J: TRBJ2-3; D: -; V: TRBV9
CDR3: CASSPAPQRALHF; J: TRBJ1-6; D: -; V: TRBV6-5
CDR3: CASTPLGDPTGGNTIYF; J: TRBJ1-3; D: -; V: TRBV28
CDR3: CASRGTGQYNEQFF; J: TRBJ2-1; D: -; V: TRBV6-5
CDR3: CASSRTQDELNEQFF; J: TRBJ2-1; D: -; V: TRBV7-9
CDR3: CAISERLASNEQYF; J: TRBJ2-7; D: -; V: TRBV10-3
CDR3: CASSMNAGWQETQYF; J: TRBJ2-5; D: -; V: TRBV6-1
CDR3: CASSVARGRTYTGELFF; J: TRBJ2-2; D: -; V: TRBV9
CDR3: CASSPIPTLNTEAFF; J: TRBJ1-1; D: -; V: TRBV7-9
CDR3: CASSELIRGETQYF; J: TRBJ2-5; D: -; V: TRBV6-1
CDR3: CASSLMGQGNEQYF; J: TRBJ2-7; D: TRBD1; V: TRBV5-1
CDR3: CASRLTTTGPGYTF; J: TRBJ1-2; D: -; V: TRBV28
CDR3: CASSFRGGSTEAFF; J: TRBJ1-1; D: -; V: TRBV7-2
CDR3: CASSQDGQMNTEAFF; J: TRBJ1-1; D: -; V: TRBV4-3
CDR3: CASSPGTREETQYF; J: TRBJ2-5; D: TRBD2; V: TRBV5-1
CDR3: CASSLSQFQETQYF; J: TRBJ2-5; D: -; V: TRBV7-6
CDR3: CASSFRRGGVYEQYF; J: TRBJ2-7; D: TRBD2; V: TRBV27
CDR3: CASSYPASGGQETQYF; J: TRBJ2-5; D: TRBD2; V: TRBV6-5
CDR3: CASSEATGLAQTLHTQYF; J: TRBJ2-3; D: TRBD2; V: TRBV10-2
CDR3: CASRGTGPTGELFF; J: TRBJ2-2; D: TRBD1; V: TRBV2
CDR3: CASSLSPPTGGNSPLHF; J: TRBJ1-6; D: TRBD1; V: TRBV27
CDR3: CASSPSGGTGANVLTF; J: TRBJ2-6; D: TRBD2; V: TRBV18
CDR3: CASSGPGLLNTGELFF; J: TRBJ2-2; D: -; V: TRBV18
CDR3: CASSQDWAGEETQYF; J: TRBJ2-5; D: TRBD2; V: TRBV4-2
CDR3: CASSLAVQGSRNTEAFF; J: TRBJ1-1; D: -; V: TRBV28
CDR3: CASRLGQANTEAFF; J: TRBJ1-1; D: TRBD1; V: TRBV19
CDR3: CASSLPGQGSGELFF; J: TRBJ2-2; D: TRBD1; V: TRBV5-1
CDR3: CASSEAGAGVGHEQFF; J: TRBJ2-1; D: TRBD2; V: TRBV2
CDR3: CASSLAGAQTDTQYF; J: TRBJ2-3; D: TRBD2; V: TRBV5-4
CDR3: CASSPTGDDTEAFF; J: TRBJ1-1; D: TRBD1; V: TRBV9
CDR3: CASSPAHSRAYNEQFF; J: TRBJ2-1; D: -; V: TRBV5-1
CDR3: CASRGLAGIYEQYF; J: TRBJ2-7; D: TRBD2; V: TRBV28
CDR3: CAWRETGYGYTF; J: TRBJ1-2; D: TRBD1; V: TRBV30
CDR3: CASSLRGRGEANTEAFF; J: TRBJ1-1; D: -; V: TRBV28
CDR3: CASSGNVGGELFF; J: TRBJ2-2; D: -; V: TRBV13
CDR3: CASRKTGGNEQFF; J: TRBJ2-1; D: TRBD1; V: TRBV28
CDR3: CASSLVPLQGSYGYTF; J: TRBJ1-2; D: -; V: TRBV7-9
CDR3: CASSPSLGAFF; J: TRBJ1-1; D: -; V: TRBV11-2
CDR3: CASSLGSTGELFF; J: TRBJ2-2; D: -; V: TRBV5-1
CDR3: CASSPESLGRSPLHF; J: TRBJ1-6; D: -; V: TRBV7-2
CDR3: CASSLGDRGTGTQYF; J: TRBJ2-5; D: TRBD1; V: TRBV5-6